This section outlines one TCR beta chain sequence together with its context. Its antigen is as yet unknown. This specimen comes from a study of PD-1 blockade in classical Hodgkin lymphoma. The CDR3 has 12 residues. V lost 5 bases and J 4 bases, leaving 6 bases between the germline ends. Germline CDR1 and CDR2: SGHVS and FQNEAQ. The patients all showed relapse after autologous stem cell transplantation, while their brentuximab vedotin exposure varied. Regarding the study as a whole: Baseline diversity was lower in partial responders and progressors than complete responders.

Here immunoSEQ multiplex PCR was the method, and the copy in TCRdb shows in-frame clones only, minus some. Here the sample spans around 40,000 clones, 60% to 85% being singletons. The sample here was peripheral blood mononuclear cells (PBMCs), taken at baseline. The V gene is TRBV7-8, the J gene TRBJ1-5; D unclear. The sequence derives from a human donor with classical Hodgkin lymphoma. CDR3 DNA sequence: TGTGCCAGCAGCATACAAAATCAGCCCCAGCATTTT. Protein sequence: CASSIQNQPQHF.